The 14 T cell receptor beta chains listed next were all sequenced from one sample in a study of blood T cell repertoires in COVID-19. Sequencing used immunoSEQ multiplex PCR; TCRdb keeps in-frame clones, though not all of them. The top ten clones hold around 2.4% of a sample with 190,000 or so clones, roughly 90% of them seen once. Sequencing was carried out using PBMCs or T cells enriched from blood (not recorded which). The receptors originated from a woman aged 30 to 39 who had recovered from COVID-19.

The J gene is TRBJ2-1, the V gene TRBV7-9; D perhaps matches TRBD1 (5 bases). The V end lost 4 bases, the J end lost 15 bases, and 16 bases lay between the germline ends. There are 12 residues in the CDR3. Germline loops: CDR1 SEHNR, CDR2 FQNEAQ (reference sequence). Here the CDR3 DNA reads TGTGCCAGCAGCTGGGCGGACACCCCTGGGTTCTTC. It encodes CASSWADTPGFF.

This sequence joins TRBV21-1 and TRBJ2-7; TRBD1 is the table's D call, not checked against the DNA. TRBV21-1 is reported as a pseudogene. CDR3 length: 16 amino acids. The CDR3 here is CASSKERTGSSYEQYF. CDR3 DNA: TGTGCCAGCAGCAAAGAGCGGACAGGGAGCTCCTACGAGCAGTACTTC.

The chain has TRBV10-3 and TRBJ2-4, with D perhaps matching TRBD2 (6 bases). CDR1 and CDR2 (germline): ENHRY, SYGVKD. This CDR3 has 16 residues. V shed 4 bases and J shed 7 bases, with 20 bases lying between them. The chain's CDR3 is CAISGGESSVGNIQYF. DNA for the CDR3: TGTGCCATCAGTGGGGGGGAGTCTAGCGTTGGTAACATTCAGTACTTC.

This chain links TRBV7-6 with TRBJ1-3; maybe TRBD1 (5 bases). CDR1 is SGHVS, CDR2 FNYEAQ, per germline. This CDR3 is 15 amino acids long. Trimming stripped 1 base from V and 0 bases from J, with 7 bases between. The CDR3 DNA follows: TGTGCCAGCAGCTTAGGGGGCAACTCTGGAAACACCATATATTTT. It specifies CASSLGGNSGNTIYF.

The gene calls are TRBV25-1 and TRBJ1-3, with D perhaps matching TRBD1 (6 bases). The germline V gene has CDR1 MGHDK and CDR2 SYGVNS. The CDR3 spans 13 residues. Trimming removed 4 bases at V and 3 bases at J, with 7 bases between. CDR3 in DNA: TGTGCCAGCAGTGTAGGGGGTGGAAACACCATATATTTT. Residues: CASSVGGGNTIYF.

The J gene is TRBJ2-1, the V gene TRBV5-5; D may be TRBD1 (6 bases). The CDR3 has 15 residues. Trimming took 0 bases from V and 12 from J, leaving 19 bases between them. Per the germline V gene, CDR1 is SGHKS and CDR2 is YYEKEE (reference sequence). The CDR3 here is CASSLALRDTFGQFF. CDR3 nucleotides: TGTGCCAGCAGCTTGGCCCTTCGGGACACCTTTGGGCAGTTCTTC.

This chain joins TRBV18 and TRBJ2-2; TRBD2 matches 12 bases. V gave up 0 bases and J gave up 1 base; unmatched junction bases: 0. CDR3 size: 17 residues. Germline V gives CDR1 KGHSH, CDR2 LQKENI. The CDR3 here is CASSPPGLAGNTGELFF. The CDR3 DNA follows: TGTGCCAGCTCACCACCGGGACTAGCGGGGAACACCGGGGAGCTGTTTTTT.

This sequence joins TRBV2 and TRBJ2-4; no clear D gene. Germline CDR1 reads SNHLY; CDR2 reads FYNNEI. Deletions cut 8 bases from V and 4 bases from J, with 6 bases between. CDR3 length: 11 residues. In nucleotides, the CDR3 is TGTGCCAGCTCCCCTAAAAACATTCAGTACTTC. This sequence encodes CASSPKNIQYF. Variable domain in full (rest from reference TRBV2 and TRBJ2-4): EPEVTQTPSHQVTQMGQEVILRCVPISNHLYFYWYRQILGQKVEFLVSFYNNEISEKSEIFDDQFSVERPDGSNFTLKIRSTKLEDSAMYFCASSPKNIQYFGAGTRLSVL.

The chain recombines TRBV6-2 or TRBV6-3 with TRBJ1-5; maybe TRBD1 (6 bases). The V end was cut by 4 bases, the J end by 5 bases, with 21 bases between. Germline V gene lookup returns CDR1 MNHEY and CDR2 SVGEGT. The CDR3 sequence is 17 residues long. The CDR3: CASSSPVTWTEYQPQHF. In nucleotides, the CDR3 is TGTGCCAGCAGTTCTCCCGTCACGTGGACAGAGTATCAGCCCCAGCATTTT.

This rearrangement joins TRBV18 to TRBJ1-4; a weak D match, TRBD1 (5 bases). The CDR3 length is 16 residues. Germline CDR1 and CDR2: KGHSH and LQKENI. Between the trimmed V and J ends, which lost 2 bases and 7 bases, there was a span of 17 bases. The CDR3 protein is CASSPTGAGGFEKLFF. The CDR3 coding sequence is TGTGCCAGCTCACCAACCGGGGCCGGGGGTTTTGAAAAACTGTTTTTT.

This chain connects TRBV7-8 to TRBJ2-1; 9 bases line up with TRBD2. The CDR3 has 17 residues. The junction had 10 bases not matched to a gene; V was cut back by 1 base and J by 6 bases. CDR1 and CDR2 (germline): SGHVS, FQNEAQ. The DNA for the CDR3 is TGTGCCAGCAGCTTAGAGTGGGGCGGGAGGGCCTCCAATGAGCAGTTCTTC. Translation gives CASSLEWGGRASNEQFF.

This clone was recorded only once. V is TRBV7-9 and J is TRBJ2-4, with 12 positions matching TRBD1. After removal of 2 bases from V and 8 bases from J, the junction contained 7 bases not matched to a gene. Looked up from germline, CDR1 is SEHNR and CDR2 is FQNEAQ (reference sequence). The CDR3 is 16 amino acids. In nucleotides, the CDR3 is TGTGCCAGCAGCTTATTAACGGGACAGGGGGCAGACATTCAGTACTTC. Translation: CASSLLTGQGADIQYF.

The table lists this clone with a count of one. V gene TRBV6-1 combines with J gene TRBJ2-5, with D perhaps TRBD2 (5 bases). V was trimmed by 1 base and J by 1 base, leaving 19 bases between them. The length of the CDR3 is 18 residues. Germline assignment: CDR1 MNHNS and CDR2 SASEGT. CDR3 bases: TGTGCCAGCAGTGAAGGAAAGTGGCGACCTGAGGGCCAAGAGACCCAGTACTTC. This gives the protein CASSEGKWRPEGQETQYF.

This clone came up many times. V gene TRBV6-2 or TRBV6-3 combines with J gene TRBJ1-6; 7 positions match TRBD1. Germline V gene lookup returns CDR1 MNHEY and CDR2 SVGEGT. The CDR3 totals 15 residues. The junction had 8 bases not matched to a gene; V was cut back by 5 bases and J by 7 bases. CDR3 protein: CASSPRTGLNSPLHF. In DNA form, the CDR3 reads TGTGCCAGCAGTCCCCGGACAGGACTAAATTCACCCCTCCACTTT.